This is a list of T cell receptor beta chains from one sample in a study of cytomegalovirus exposure and HLA in healthy donors. Produced via immunoSEQ multiplex PCR; TCRdb's table is partial and in-frame only. Counted here are around 100,000 clones, approximately 70% occurring once; the ten biggest clones make up about 0.92%. Sequencing input: PBMCs. The receptors stem from a woman aged 25 to 39 in good health and CMV-seronegative. Both conserved end residues are trimmed from each CDR3. Clone size, where shown, is once, few, many, or a class for clones that have expanded.

J gene,V gene,clone size,CDR3 protein
TRBJ1-4,TRBV5-4,NA,ASSYGGTGEGEKLF
TRBJ2-1,TRBV13,NA,ASSSSRLAIEQF
TRBJ1-2,TRBV30,NA,AWSVMGQGLPNYGYT
TRBJ1-2,TRBV11-3,NA,ASSLGQGEANYGYT
TRBJ1-2,TRBV6-5,NA,ASKIRLHHGYT
TRBJ1-1,TRBV5-1,NA,ASSLRDSLMNTEAF
TRBJ1-1,TRBV10-2,NA,ASSVGGLGNTEAF
TRBJ2-7,TRBV19,NA,ASSMSGGNYEQY
TRBJ1-2,TRBV2,NA,ASSEQQGYGYT
TRBJ2-7,TRBV2,NA,ASSGEYEQY
TRBJ1-6,TRBV4-2,NA,ASSQQGQGNGPLH
TRBJ1-1,TRBV6-1,NA,ASSELNRGTEAF
TRBJ1-2,TRBV6-5,once,ASSSTRTANYGYT
TRBJ2-7,TRBV10-3,NA,ATGRDYEQY
TRBJ1-1,TRBV30,NA,ALRRGMNTEAF
TRBJ2-7,TRBV7-6,NA,ASSLASAYEQY
TRBJ1-1,TRBV13,NA,ASSLVVQRNTEAF
TRBJ2-7,TRBV19,few,ASSKFRGFSGEQY
TRBJ1-1,TRBV2,NA,ASSDRTGIAEAF
TRBJ1-3,TRBV6-1,few,ASTLEEGGNTIY
TRBJ1-1,TRBV6-1,once,ASSEITGNTEAF
TRBJ1-5,TRBV6-6,NA,ASSYSGQAQPQH
TRBJ2-1,TRBV10-2,NA,ASSESSRYEQF
TRBJ2-3,TRBV5-1,once,ASSGGGSTSTDTQY
TRBJ2-5,TRBV7-2,NA,ASSDTGTGSETQY
TRBJ1-4,TRBV28,NA,ASSPSGTANEKLF
TRBJ1-5,TRBV9,NA,ASSAGLNQPQH
TRBJ1-3,TRBV6-1,NA,ASTTDRGIGNTIY
TRBJ2-7,TRBV29-1,NA,SYLRTGSYEQY
TRBJ1-1,TRBV5-6,NA,ASTEGKNTEAF
TRBJ1-6,TRBV27,NA,ASNLGGPGNSPLH
TRBJ2-1,TRBV2,NA,ASSGLAGEQF
TRBJ1-2,TRBV6-5,NA,ASLPQWGPYGYT
TRBJ1-1,TRBV11-3,once,ASSLDRTGENTEAF
TRBJ1-1,TRBV5-1,NA,ASSLLQGRAEAF
TRBJ1-1,TRBV5-1,NA,ASSSDTYTEAF
TRBJ2-7,TRBV27,NA,ASSLRTSGGSYEQY
TRBJ1-2,TRBV29-1,NA,SVEVSGVGAYGYT
TRBJ1-1,TRBV27,NA,ASSIRRGTTEAF
TRBJ2-7,TRBV5-1,NA,ASSLGGGGISYEQY
TRBJ1-1,TRBV18,NA,ASSAWTGGGMNTEAF
TRBJ1-5,TRBV15,NA,ATSRDPGVLGTQPQH
TRBJ2-2,TRBV30,NA,AWGQGATGELF
TRBJ2-7,TRBV10-3,NA,AISEGAGDNSYEQY
TRBJ1-1,TRBV15,NA,ATSRGGALTEAF
TRBJ2-2,TRBV2,once,ASTRQGTGELF
TRBJ2-7,TRBV10-3,NA,AISGRTGHEQY
TRBJ1-4,TRBV5-1,NA,ASSLDQGGGEKLF
TRBJ1-3,TRBV5-8,NA,ASSSLHSGNDLRNTIY
TRBJ2-3,TRBV27,NA,ASSLLAGSTDTQY
TRBJ2-7,TRBV7-2,NA,ASSSVASGRPAYEQY
TRBJ1-3,TRBV2,NA,ASSEKRVSGNTIY
TRBJ1-5,TRBV5-4,NA,ASSLDQGQPQH
TRBJ2-7,TRBV7-2,few,ASSLGGTSGRANEQY
TRBJ2-7,TRBV25-1,NA,ASSGVAGARREQY
TRBJ1-1,TRBV19,NA,ASTPGGWRITEAF